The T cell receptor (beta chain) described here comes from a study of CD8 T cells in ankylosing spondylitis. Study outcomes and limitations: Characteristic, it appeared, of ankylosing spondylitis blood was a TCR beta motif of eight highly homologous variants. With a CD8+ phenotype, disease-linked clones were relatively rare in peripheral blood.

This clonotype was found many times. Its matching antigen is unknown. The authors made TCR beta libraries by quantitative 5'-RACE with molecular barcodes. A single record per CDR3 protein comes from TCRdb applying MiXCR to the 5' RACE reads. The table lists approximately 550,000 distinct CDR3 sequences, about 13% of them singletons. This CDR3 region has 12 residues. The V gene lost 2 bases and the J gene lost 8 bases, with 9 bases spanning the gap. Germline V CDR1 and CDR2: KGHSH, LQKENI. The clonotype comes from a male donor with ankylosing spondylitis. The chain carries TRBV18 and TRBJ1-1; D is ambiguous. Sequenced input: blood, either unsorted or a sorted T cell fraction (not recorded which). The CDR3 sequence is CASSPASEEAFF. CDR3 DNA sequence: TGTGCCAGCTCACCAGCGTCGGAGGAAGCTTTCTTT.